This TCR beta chain was sequenced in a study of response to subunit inactivated influenza vaccine. Study results and limitations: New T cells are recruited in small numbers by each seasonal influenza vaccination, according to the authors' suggestion.

Germline V CDR1 and CDR2: MNHEY, SVGEGT. The CDR3 has 13 residues. The V end lost 7 bases, the J end lost 2 bases, and 11 bases lay between the germline ends. TCRdb independently ran MiXCR on the RT-PCR reads; one entry per CDR3 protein. This repertoire shows about 650,000 distinct CDR3 sequences, roughly 15% found once; its top ten account for roughly 7.2%. Regarding this clonotype: Its target is unknown.

The sequence came from a man aged 45-65 years who received an inactivated influenza vaccine. The sample consisted of PBMCs from blood, taken less than 15 days before vaccination. The rearrangement uses TRBV6-2 or TRBV6-3 and TRBJ1-2, with a weak D call TRBD1 (5 bases). In DNA form, the CDR3 reads TGTGCCAGCACGGACACTATAAACTATGGCTACACCTTC. This codes for CASTDTINYGYTF.